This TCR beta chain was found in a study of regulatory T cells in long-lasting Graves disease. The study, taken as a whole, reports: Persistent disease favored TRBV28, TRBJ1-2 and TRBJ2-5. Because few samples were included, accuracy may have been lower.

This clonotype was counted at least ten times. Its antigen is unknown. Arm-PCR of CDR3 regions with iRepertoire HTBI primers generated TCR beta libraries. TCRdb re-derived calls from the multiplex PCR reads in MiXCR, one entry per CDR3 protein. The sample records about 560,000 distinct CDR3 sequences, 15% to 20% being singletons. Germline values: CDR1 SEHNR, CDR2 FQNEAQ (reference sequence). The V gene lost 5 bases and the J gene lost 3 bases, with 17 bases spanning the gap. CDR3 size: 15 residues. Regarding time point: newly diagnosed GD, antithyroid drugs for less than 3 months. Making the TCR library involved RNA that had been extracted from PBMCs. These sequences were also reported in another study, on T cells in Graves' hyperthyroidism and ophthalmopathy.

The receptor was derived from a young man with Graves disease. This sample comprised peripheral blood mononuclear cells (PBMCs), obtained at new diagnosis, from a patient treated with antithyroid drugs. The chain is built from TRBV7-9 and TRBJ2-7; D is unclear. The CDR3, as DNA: TGTGCCAGCAGCCCGGTCGGGCTTAAAGGCTACGAGCAGTACTTC. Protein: CASSPVGLKGYEQYF.